This T cell receptor beta chain originates from a study of cytomegalovirus exposure and HLA in healthy donors. Study findings and constraints: Analyses of presence/absence relied on an assumption of roughly uniform sequencing depth across donors. Analyzed later, association rates of TCRs varied across HLA loci, with DRB1 most and HLA-C fewest. A few V segments could not be told apart, such as TRBV6-2 and TRBV6-3, and were left out.

Each donor was nominally healthy when sampled (though unrecorded immune exposures were likely). In this sample, this clone turned up once. Its specificity is unknown. The CDR3 has 15 residues. Germline lookup yields CDR1 SGDLS and CDR2 YYNGEE. The germline V and J ends were trimmed by 1 base and 2 bases, with 7 bases remaining between them. The PCR ran on 60 Vbeta and 13 Jbeta primers. Profiling relied on immunoSEQ multiplex PCR, and the TCRdb table lists in-frame clones only, not all of them. The sample carries around 120,000 clones, more than 60% recorded once. V and J are TRBV9 and TRBJ2-6, with D perhaps TRBD1 (5 bases). Specimen: PBMCs. The TCR sequence derives from a middle-aged man in good health and CMV-seropositive. The CDR3 reads CASSVKGTGANVLTF. The CDR3 coding sequence is TGTGCCAGCAGCGTAAAGGGGACTGGGGCCAACGTCCTGACTTTC.